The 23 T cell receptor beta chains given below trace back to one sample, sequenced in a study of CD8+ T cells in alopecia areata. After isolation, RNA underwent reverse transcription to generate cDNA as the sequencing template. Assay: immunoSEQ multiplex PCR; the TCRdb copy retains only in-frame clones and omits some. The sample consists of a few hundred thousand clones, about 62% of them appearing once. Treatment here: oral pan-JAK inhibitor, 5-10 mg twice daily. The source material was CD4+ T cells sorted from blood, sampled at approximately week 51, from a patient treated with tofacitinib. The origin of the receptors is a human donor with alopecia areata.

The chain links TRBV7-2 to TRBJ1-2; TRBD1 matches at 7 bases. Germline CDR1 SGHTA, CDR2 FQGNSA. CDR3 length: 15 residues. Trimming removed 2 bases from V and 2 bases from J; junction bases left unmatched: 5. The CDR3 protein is CASSLTPGQNYGYTF. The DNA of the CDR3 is TGTGCCAGCAGCTTAACCCCGGGACAGAACTATGGCTACACCTTC.

The CDR3 DNA reads as TGTGCCAGCAGCTTGGTAACAGGGGGGACTGAAGCTTTCTTT. Translating it yields CASSLVTGGTEAFF. The rearrangement links TRBV5-4 to TRBJ1-1; 8 bases fit TRBD1. The V gene end was trimmed by 0 bases and the J gene end by 5 bases; junction bases not matched to a gene: 3. CDR3 length: 14 amino acids. The V gene's germline CDR1 is SGHNT and CDR2 YYREEE (reference sequence). The full variable domain, with the rest looked up from reference TRBV5-4 and TRBJ1-1, is ETGVTQSPTHLIKTRGQQVTLRCSSQSGHNTVSWYQQALGQGPQFIFQYYREEENGRGNFPPRFSGLQFPNYSSELNVNALELDDSALYLCASSLVTGGTEAFFGQGTRLTVV.

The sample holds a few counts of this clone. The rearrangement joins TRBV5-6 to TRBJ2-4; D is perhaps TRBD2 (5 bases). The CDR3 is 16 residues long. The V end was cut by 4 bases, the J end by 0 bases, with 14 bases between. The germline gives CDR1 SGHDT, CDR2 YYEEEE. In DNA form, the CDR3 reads TGTGCCAGCAGCGTGGGTGAGGGAAGAGCCAAAAACATTCAGTACTTC. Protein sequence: CASSVGEGRAKNIQYF.

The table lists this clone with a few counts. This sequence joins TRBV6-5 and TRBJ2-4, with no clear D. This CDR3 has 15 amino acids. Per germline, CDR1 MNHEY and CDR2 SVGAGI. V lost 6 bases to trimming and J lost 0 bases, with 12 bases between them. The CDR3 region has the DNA TGTGCCAGCAGCCCCTTTGTGGCAGCCAAAAACATTCAGTACTTC. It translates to CASSPFVAAKNIQYF.

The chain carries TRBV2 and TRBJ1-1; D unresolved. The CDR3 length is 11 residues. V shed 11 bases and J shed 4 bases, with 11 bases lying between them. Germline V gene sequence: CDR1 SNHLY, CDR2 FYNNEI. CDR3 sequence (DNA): TGTGCCGGCGGGGTGGGCACTGAAGCTTTCTTT. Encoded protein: CAGGVGTEAFF.

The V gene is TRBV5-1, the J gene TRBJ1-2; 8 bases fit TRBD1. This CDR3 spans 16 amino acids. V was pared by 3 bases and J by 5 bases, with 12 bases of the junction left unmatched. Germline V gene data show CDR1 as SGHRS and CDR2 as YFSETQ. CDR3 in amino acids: CASSWTGTGEKYGYTF. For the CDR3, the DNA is TGCGCCAGCAGCTGGACCGGGACAGGAGAGAAGTATGGCTACACCTTC.

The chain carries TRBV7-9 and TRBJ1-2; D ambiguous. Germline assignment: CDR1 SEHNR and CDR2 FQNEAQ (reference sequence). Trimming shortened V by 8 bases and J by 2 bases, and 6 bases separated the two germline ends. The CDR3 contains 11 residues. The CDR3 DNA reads TGTGCCAGCGCCTCCAACTATGGCTACACCTTC. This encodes CASASNYGYTF.

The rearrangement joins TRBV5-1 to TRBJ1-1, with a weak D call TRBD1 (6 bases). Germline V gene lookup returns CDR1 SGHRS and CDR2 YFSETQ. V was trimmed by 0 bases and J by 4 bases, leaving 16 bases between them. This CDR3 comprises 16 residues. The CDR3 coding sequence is TGCGCCAGCAGCTTGGCGGCAGGGGTGAGTGGCACTGAAGCTTTCTTT. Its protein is CASSLAAGVSGTEAFF.

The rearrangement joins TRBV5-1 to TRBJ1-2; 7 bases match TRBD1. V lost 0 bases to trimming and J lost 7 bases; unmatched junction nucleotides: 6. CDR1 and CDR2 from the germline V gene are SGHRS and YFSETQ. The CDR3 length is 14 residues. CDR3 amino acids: CASSLGQGVAGYTF. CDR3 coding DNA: TGCGCCAGCAGCTTGGGACAGGGAGTCGCTGGCTACACCTTC. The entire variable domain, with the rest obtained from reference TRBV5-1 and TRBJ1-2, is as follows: KAGVTQTPRYLIKTRGQQVTLSCSPISGHRSVSWYQQTPGQGLQFLFEYFSETQRNKGNFPGRFSGRQFSNSRSEMNVSTLELGDSALYLCASSLGQGVAGYTFGSGTRLTVV.

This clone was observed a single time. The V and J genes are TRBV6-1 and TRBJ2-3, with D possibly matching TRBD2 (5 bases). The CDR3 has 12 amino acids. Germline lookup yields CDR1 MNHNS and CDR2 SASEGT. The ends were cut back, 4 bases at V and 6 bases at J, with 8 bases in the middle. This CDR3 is CASSGRGDTQYF. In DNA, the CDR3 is TGTGCCAGCAGTGGCCGGGGTGATACGCAGTATTTT.

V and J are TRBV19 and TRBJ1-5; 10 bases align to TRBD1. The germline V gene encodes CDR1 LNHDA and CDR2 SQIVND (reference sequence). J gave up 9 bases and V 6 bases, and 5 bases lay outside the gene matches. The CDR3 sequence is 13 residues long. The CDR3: CASRGTGDAPQHF. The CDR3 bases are TGTGCCAGTAGAGGGACAGGGGACGCGCCCCAGCATTTT.

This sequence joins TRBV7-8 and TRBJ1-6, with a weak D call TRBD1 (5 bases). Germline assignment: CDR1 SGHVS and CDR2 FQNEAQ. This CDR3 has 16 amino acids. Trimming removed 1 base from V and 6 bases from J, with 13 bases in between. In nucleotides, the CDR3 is TGTGCCAGCAGCTTAGAGGCAGGGTGGGCTAATTCACCCCTCCACTTT. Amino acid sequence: CASSLEAGWANSPLHF.

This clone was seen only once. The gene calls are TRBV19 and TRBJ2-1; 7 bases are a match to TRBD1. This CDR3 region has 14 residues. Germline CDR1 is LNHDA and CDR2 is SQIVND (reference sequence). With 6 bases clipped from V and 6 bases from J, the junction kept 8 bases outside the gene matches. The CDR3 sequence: CASSFGQATNEQFF. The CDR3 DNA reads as TGTGCCAGTAGCTTTGGACAGGCCACCAATGAGCAGTTCTTC.

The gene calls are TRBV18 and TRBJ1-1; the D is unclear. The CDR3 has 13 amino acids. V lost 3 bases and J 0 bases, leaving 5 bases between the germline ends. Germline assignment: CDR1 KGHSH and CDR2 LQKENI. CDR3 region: CASSPSVNTEAFF. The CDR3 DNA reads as TGTGCCAGCTCACCTTCAGTGAACACTGAAGCTTTCTTT. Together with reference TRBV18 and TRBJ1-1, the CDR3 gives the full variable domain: NAGVMQNPRHLVRRRGQEARLRCSPMKGHSHVYWYRQLPEEGLKFMVYLQKENIIDESGMPKERFSAEFPKEGPSILRIQQVVRGDSAAYFCASSPSVNTEAFFGQGTRLTVV.

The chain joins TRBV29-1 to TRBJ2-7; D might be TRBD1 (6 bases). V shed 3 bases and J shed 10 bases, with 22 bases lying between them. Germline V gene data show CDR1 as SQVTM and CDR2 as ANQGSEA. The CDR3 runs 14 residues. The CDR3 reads CSVEVRGKPTGQYF. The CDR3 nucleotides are TGCAGCGTTGAGGTCAGGGGAAAACCGACCGGCCAGTACTTC.

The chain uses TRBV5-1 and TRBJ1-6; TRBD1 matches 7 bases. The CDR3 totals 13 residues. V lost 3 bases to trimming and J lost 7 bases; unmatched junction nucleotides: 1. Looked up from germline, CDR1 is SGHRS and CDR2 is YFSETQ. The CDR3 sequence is CASSWGQNSPLHF. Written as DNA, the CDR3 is TGCGCCAGCAGCTGGGGACAGAATTCACCCCTCCACTTT.

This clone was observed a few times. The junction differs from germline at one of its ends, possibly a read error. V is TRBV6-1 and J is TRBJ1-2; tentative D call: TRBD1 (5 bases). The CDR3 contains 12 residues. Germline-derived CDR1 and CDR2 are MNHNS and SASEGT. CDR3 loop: CASSEPGRPINF. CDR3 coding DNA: TGTGCCAGCAGTGAGCCGGGACGCCCGATCAACTTC.

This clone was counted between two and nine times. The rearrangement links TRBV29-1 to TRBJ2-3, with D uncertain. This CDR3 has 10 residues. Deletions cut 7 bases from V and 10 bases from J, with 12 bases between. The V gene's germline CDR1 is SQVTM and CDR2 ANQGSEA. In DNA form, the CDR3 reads TGCAGCGGGTTTTCTGGTTCGCAGTATTTT. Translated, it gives CSGFSGSQYF.

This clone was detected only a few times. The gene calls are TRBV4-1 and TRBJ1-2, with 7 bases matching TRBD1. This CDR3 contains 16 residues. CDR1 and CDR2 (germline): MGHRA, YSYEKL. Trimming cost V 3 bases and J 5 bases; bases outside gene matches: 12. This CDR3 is CASSQEKGQERYGYTF. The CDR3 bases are TGCGCCAGCAGCCAGGAGAAAGGACAGGAGCGTTATGGCTACACCTTC.

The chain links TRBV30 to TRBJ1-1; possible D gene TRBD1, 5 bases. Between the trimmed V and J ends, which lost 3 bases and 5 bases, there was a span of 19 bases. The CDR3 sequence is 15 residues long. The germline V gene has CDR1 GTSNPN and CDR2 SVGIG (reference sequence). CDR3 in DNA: TGTGCCTGGAGCCGAGGAGGGGCCTCGGGGACTGAAGCTTTCTTT. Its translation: CAWSRGGASGTEAFF.

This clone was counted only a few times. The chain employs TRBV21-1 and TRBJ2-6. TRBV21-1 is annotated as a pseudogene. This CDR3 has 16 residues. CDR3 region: CASSKAGTPGANVLTF. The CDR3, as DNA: TGTGCCAGCAGCAAAGCCGGAACCCCTGGGGCCAACGTCCTGACTTTC.

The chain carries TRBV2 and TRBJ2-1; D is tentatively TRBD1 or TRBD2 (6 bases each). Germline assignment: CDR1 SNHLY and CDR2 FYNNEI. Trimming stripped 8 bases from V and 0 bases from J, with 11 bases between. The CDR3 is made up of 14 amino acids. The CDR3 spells CASARGGSYNEQFF. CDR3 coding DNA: TGTGCCAGCGCCAGGGGAGGCTCCTACAATGAGCAGTTCTTC.

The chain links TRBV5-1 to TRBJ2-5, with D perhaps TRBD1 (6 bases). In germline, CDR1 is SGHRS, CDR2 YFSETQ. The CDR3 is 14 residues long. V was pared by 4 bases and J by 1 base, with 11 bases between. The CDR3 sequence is CASSRTATQETQYF. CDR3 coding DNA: TGCGCCAGCAGCAGGACAGCGACCCAAGAGACCCAGTACTTC.